This T cell receptor (beta chain) came from a study of OX40 agonist ivuxolimab in advanced cancers. About the study: Among those enrolled, mean age was roughly 55 years (range 23 to 79) and 82.7% were male. Three patients, one with hepatocellular carcinoma and two with cutaneous melanoma, achieved partial responses. General study results and limits: Expansion of clones was among the lowest in partial responders at 0.1-3.0 mg/kg.

Some clones are missing from TCRdb's copy, which holds only in-frame ones; the method was immunoSEQ multiplex PCR. Counted here are under 200,000 clones, approximately 94% occurring once; the ten biggest clones make up about 0.3%. The length of the CDR3 is 15 residues. In germline, CDR1 is SGHNT, CDR2 YYREEE (reference sequence). With 3 bases clipped from V and 1 base from J, the junction kept 3 bases outside the gene matches. Concerning this clone itself: Its antigen is not identified.

At cycle 4 day 1, cycle 7 day 1, and baseline, blood was sampled. The clonotype was recovered from an adult with an advanced solid tumor such as melanoma, head and neck, liver or kidney cancer. V is TRBV5-4 and J is TRBJ1-1, with 10 bases aligning to TRBD1. The sample in question was CD4+ or CD8+ T cells sorted from blood, obtained in a trial of the OX40 agonist ivuxolimab. The CDR3 loop reads CASSYRDRGNTEAFF. CDR3 in DNA: TGTGCCAGCAGCTACCGGGACAGGGGGAACACTGAAGCTTTCTTT.